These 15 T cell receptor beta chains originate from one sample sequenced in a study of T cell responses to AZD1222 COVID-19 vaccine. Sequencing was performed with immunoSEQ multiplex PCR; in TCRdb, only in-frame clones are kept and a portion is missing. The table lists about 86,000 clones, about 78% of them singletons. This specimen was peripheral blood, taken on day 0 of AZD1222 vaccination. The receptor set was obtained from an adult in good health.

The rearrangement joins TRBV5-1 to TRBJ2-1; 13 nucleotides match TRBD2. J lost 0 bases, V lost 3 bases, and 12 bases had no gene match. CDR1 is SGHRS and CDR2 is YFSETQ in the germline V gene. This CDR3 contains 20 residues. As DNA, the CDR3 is TGCGCCAGCAGCTCGATGGGGACTAGCGGGACCCGGGCCTCCTACAATGAGCAGTTCTTC. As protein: CASSSMGTSGTRASYNEQFF.

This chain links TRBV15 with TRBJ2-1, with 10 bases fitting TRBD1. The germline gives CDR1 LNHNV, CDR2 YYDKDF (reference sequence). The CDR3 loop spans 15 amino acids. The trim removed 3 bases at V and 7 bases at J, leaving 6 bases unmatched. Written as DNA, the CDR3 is TGTGCCACCAGCAGCCCGGGACAGGGGAGGAATGAGCAGTTCTTC. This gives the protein CATSSPGQGRNEQFF. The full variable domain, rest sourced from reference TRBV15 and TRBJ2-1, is DAMVIQNPRYQVTQFGKPVTLSCSQTLNHNVMYWYQQKSSQAPKLLFHYYDKDFNNEADTPDNFQSRRPNTSFCFLDIRSPGLGDTAMYLCATSSPGQGRNEQFFGPGTRLTVL.

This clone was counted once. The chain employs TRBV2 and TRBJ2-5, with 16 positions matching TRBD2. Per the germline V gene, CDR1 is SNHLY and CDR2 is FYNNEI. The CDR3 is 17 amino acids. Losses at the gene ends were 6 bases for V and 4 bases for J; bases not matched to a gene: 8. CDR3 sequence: CASRGLAGGSQGETQYF. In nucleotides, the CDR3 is TGTGCCAGCAGGGGACTAGCGGGAGGGTCACAGGGAGAGACCCAGTACTTC. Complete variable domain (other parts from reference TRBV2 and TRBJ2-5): EPEVTQTPSHQVTQMGQEVILRCVPISNHLYFYWYRQILGQKVEFLVSFYNNEISEKSEIFDDQFSVERPDGSNFTLKIRSTKLEDSAMYFCASRGLAGGSQGETQYFGPGTRLLVL.

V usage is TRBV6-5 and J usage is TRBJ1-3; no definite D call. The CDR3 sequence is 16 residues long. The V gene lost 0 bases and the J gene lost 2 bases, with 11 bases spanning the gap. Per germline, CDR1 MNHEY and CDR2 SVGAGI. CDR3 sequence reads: CASSYSGGITGNTIYF. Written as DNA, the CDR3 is TGTGCCAGCAGTTACTCGGGAGGCATCACTGGAAACACCATATATTTT.

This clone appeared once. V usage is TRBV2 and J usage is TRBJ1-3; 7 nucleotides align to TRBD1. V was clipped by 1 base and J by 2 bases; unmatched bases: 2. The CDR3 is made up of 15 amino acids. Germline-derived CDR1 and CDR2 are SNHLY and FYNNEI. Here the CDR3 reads CASSEGTGTGNTIYF. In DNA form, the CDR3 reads TGTGCCAGCAGTGAAGGGACAGGCACTGGAAACACCATATATTTT. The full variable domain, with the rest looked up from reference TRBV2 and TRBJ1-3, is EPEVTQTPSHQVTQMGQEVILRCVPISNHLYFYWYRQILGQKVEFLVSFYNNEISEKSEIFDDQFSVERPDGSNFTLKIRSTKLEDSAMYFCASSEGTGTGNTIYFGEGSWLTVV.

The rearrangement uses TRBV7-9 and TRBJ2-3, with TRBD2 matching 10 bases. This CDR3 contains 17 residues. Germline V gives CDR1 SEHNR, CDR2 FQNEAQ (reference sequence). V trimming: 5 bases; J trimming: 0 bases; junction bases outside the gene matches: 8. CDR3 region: CASSPPRTSGSTDTQYF. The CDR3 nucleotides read TGTGCCAGCAGCCCCCCCCGGACTAGCGGTAGCACAGATACGCAGTATTTT.

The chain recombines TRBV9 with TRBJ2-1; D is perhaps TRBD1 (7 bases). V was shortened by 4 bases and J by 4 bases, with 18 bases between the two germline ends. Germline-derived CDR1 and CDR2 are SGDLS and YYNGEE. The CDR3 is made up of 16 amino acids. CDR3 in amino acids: CASSPFGGGTYNEQFF. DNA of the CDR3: TGTGCCAGCAGCCCCTTTGGAGGGGGCACGTACAATGAGCAGTTCTTC.

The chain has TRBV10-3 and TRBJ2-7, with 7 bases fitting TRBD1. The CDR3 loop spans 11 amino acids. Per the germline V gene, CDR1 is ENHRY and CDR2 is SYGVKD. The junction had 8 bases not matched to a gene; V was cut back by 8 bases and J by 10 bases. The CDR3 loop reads CAIGLGDSQYF. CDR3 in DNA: TGTGCCATCGGGTTGGGGGACAGTCAGTACTTC.

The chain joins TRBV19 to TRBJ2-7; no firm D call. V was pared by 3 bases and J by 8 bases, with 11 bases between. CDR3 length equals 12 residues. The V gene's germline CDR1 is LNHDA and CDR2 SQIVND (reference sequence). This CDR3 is CASSMSTQQQYF. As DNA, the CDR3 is TGTGCCAGTAGTATGTCGACCCAACAGCAGTACTTC.

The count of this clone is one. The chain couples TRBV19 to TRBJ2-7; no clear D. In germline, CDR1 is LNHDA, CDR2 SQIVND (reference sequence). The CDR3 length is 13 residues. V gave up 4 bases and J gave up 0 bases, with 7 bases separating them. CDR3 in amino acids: CASSKRDSYEQYF. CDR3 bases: TGTGCCAGTAGTAAAAGAGACTCCTACGAGCAGTACTTC. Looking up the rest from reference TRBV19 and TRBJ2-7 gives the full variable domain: DGGITQSPKYLFRKEGQNVTLSCEQNLNHDAMYWYRQDPGQGLRLIYYSQIVNDFQKGDIAEGYSVSREKKESFPLTVTSAQKNPTAFYLCASSKRDSYEQYFGPGTRLTVT.

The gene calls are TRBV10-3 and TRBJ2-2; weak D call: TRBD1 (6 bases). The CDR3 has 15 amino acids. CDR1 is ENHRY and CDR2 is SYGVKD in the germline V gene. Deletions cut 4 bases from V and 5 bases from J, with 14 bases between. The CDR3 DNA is TGTGCCATCAGTGGGGCCAGGGGTTATACCGGGGAGCTGTTTTTT. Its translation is CAISGARGYTGELFF.

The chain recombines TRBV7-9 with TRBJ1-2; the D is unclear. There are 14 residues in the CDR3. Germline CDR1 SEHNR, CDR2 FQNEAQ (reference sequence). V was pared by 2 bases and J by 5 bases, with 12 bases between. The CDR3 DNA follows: TGTGCCAGCAGCTTACCGGTACCTGGGTATGGCTACACCTTC. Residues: CASSLPVPGYGYTF.

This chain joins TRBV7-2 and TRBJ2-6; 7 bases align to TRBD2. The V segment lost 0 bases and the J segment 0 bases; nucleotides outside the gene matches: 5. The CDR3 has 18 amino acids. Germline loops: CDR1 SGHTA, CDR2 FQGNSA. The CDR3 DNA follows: TGTGCCAGCAGCTTAGCGGGGGAGGGCCGCTCTGGGGCCAACGTCCTGACTTTC. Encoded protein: CASSLAGEGRSGANVLTF.

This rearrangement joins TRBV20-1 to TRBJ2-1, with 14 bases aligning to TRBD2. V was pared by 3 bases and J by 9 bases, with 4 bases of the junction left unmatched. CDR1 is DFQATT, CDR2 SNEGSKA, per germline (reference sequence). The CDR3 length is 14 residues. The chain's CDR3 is CSASPGLAGVEQFF. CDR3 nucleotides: TGCAGTGCTAGTCCGGGACTAGCGGGAGTTGAGCAGTTCTTC.

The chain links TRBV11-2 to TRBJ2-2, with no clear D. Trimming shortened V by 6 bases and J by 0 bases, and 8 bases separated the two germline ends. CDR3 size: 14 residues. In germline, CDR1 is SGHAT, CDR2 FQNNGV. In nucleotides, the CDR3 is TGTGCCAGCAGTAGCAGGACGAACACCGGGGAGCTGTTTTTT. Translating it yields CASSSRTNTGELFF.